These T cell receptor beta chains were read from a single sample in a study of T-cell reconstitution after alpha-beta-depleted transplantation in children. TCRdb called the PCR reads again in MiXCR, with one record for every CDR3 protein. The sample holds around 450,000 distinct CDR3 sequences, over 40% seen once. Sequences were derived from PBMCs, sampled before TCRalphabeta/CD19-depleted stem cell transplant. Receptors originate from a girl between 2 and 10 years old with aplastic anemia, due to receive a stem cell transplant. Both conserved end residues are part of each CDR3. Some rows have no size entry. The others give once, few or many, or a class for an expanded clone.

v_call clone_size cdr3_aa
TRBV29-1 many CSVLAEYSYEQYF
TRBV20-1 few CSARPGSRNTEAFF
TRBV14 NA CASSQGLAGAIQYF
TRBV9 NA CASSVEVRTDTQYF
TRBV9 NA CASSGGVGQGTDEQYF
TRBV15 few CATSGRQGVSYEQYF
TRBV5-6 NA CASSFYGGANREQYF
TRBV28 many CASSLIGRGTGELFF
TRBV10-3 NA CAISGSSGGDLHEQFF
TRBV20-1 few CSALDGGQFF
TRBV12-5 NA CASGSTRDRVYNEQFF
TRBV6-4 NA CASSALGAKNIQYF
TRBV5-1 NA CASSSRGHNTGELFF
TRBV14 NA CASSQGEHLPWETQYF
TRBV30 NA CAWGTGNGEQFF
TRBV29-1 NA CSVAGHLSYNEQFF
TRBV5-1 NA CASSSSARGETQYF
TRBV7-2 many CASSSQGTNEKLFF
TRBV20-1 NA CSQTGAIGSEQYF
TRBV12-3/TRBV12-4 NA CASSRTGGTDTQYF
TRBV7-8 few CASSLLVGLAENEQFF
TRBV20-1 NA CSARDYRQGHNNEQFF
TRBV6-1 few CASSVVQGGDGPQHF
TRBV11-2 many CASSLDPGSTGGTDTQYF
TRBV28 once CASSSHRDPDTQYF
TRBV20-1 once CSASRHPSGSYEQYF
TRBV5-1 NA CASSTDTNTEAFF
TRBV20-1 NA CSAGQGDTLNEQYF
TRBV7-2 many CASSSPGGPSSYNEQFF
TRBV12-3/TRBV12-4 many CASSFNSNEQFF
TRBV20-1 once CSARDSGGGQPQHF
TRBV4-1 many CASSQDGHPQETQYF
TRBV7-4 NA CASSLGPSTPYLGFF
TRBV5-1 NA CASSHPMAGELFF
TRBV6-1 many CASSVRQAYEQYF
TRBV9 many CASSVDPGSGKLFF
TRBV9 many CASNPRPTSTDTQYF
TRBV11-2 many CASSSLGLAGGKGTDTQYF
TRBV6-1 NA CASSPQGADTQYF
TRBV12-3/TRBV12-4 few CASSPDRDGYTF
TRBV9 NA CASRVTSGGHINEQFF
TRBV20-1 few CSAARTGDTQYF
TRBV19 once CASSIGRMGNQPQHF
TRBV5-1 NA CASSLKDRRTDTQYF
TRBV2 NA CAIEGQGAYEQYF
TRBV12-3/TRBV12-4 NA CASTKSGPPQYF
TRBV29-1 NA CSTQGKTTYEQYF
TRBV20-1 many CSGVSGNEQFF
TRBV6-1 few CASLIWRTGSYEQYF
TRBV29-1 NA CSAGGGEVEQFF
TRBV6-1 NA CATSSPIKLGGREQYF
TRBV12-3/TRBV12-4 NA CASSAGRGTEAFF
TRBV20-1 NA CSARVPLGVTSSYNEQFF
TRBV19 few CASSSRSGLAGGSQPQHF
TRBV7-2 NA CASSLAPNRGKNYGYTF
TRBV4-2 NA CASSQGSWSPGGTNTGELFF
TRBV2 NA CASRGLAGVTGELFF